This passage covers 19 T cell receptor beta chains from one sample sequenced in a study of TIL therapy for anti-PD-1-resistant metastatic lung cancer. Time point meaning: pre-treatment sample, taken before nivolumab and TIL therapy. Sequencing used immunoSEQ v3. TCRdb's copy holds only in-frame clones and misses some; the assay was immunoSEQ multiplex PCR. The data hold approximately 30,000 clones, with roughly 69% observed a single time. This specimen was blood, taken at baseline. The receptors stem from a woman between 30 and 79 years old with non-small cell lung cancer.

In this sample, this clone turned up a few times. The genes are TRBV5-4 and TRBJ1-1; TRBD1 matches 7 bases. With V trimmed by 0 bases and J by 8 bases, 4 bases remained unmatched. The germline CDR1 and CDR2 sequences are SGHNT and YYREEE (reference sequence). This CDR3 is built from 13 residues. CDR3 in amino acids: CASSLDRTGEAFF. CDR3 DNA: TGTGCCAGCAGCTTGGATAGGACAGGAGAAGCTTTCTTT.

V and J are TRBV19 and TRBJ2-3; 9 bases line up with TRBD2. The CDR3 sequence is 17 residues long. V lost 6 bases and J lost 1; bases outside the gene matches: 11. Germline assignment: CDR1 LNHDA and CDR2 SQIVND (reference sequence). In nucleotides, the CDR3 is TGTGCCAGTAGCCCGAGGGGCGGGAGGGGTCGCACAGATACGCAGTATTTT. Translating gives CASSPRGGRGRTDTQYF.

The rearrangement uses TRBV29-1 and TRBJ2-5; 9 nucleotides align to TRBD2. The CDR3 sequence is 16 residues long. Germline trimming cut 0 bases from V and 5 bases from J; bases unmatched to any gene: 10. Germline V lookup: CDR1 SQVTM, CDR2 ANQGSEA. The DNA of the CDR3 is TGCAGCGTTGAAGATCGTGCGGGAGGGCCCCTGGAGACCCAGTACTTC. The encoded protein is CSVEDRAGGPLETQYF. Filled out from reference TRBV29-1 and TRBJ2-5, the complete variable domain reads SAVISQKPSRDICQRGTSLTIQCQVDSQVTMMFWYRQQPGQSLTLIATANQGSEATYESGFVIDKFPISRPNLTFSTLTVSNMSPEDSSIYLCSVEDRAGGPLETQYFGPGTRLLVL.

Only a few counts were recorded for this clone. The V call is TRBV27, the J call TRBJ2-7, with 7 bases identical to TRBD1. CDR1 is MNHEY and CDR2 is SMNVEV in the germline V gene (reference sequence). Germline trimming cut 2 bases from V and 4 bases from J; bases unmatched to any gene: 5. The CDR3 extends over 14 amino acids. For the CDR3, the DNA is TGTGCCAGCAGTTTAGATGGGACAGTATACGAGCAGTACTTC. As protein: CASSLDGTVYEQYF.

The table lists this clone with a count of one. V gene TRBV18 combines with J gene TRBJ2-3; 9 bases agree with TRBD2. In germline, CDR1 is KGHSH, CDR2 LQKENI. V was clipped by 3 bases and J by 5 bases; unmatched bases: 9. The CDR3 loop spans 16 amino acids. This CDR3 reads CASSPPGTSYLDTQYF. In nucleotides, the CDR3 is TGTGCCAGCTCACCTCCCGGGACTAGCTATTTAGATACGCAGTATTTT. Using reference TRBV18 and TRBJ2-3 for the parts outside the CDR3, the full variable domain is NAGVMQNPRHLVRRRGQEARLRCSPMKGHSHVYWYRQLPEEGLKFMVYLQKENIIDESGMPKERFSAEFPKEGPSILRIQQVVRGDSAAYFCASSPPGTSYLDTQYFGPGTRLTVL.

This clone appeared a single time. In DNA form, the CDR3 reads TGTGCCAGCAGCTTGGACGGCCTGGAGCCCCAGCATTTT. Translating it yields CASSLDGLEPQHF. V usage is TRBV5-4 and J usage is TRBJ1-5, with D unresolved. Germline CDR1 is SGHNT and CDR2 is YYREEE (reference sequence). The CDR3 has 13 amino acids. The V end lost 0 bases, the J end lost 8 bases, and 9 bases lay between the germline ends.

The chain combines TRBV10-2 with TRBJ1-2; D might be TRBD1 (6 bases). V lost 6 bases and J lost 4, with 15 bases in between. The CDR3 spans 14 residues. Germline values: CDR1 WSHSY, CDR2 SAAADI. The CDR3 loop reads CASRQQAGAYGYTF. The DNA of the CDR3 is TGCGCCAGCAGGCAACAGGCAGGGGCCTATGGCTACACCTTC.

This chain uses TRBV6-1 with TRBJ2-1, with 9 bases matching TRBD2. CDR1 is MNHNS, CDR2 SASEGT, per germline. V was clipped by 6 bases and J by 9 bases; unmatched bases: 12. This CDR3 contains 15 residues. The CDR3 sequence: CASRGGTSIVSEQFF. The CDR3 nucleotides are TGTGCCAGCAGGGGCGGGACTAGCATCGTTAGTGAGCAGTTCTTC.

The chain recombines TRBV7-8 with TRBJ1-2; D unclear. The CDR3 consists of 18 residues. Germline-derived CDR1 and CDR2 are SGHVS and FQNEAQ. V was pared by 0 bases and J by 2 bases, with 19 bases between. The CDR3 region is CASSLAWQLRSPNYGYTF. The CDR3 nucleotides are TGTGCCAGCAGCTTAGCGTGGCAGCTCCGGAGTCCGAACTATGGCTACACCTTC.

The CDR3 reads CASRSDGQDGYEQYF. CDR3 DNA: TGTGCCAGCAGGTCTGACGGCCAAGACGGTTACGAGCAGTACTTC. The chain employs TRBV11-2 and TRBJ2-7; no clear D. V was clipped by 6 bases and J by 4 bases, with 19 bases between them. Germline V gives CDR1 SGHAT, CDR2 FQNNGV. The CDR3 length is 15 residues.

V gene TRBV5-6 combines with J gene TRBJ1-2, with D tentatively TRBD1 (5 bases). The CDR3 contains 17 residues. Trimming removed 2 bases from V and 2 bases from J, with 19 bases in between. Germline CDR1 and CDR2: SGHDT and YYEEEE. CDR3 coding DNA: TGTGCCAGCAGCTTACTCGGGGTCAGGGATCCCAACTATGGCTACACCTTC. Residues: CASSLLGVRDPNYGYTF.

CDR3 DNA sequence: TGTGCCAGCAGTTTGAGGGGGCTTAATCCCCTTTACGAGCAGTACTTC. Its protein is CASSLRGLNPLYEQYF. The V call is TRBV27, the J call TRBJ2-7, with 7 bases identical to TRBD1. Germline assignment: CDR1 MNHEY and CDR2 SMNVEV (reference sequence). V lost 3 bases to trimming and J lost 4 bases; unmatched junction nucleotides: 12. This CDR3 comprises 16 residues.

The gene calls are TRBV30 and TRBJ1-5; possible D gene TRBD1, 5 bases. The CDR3 is 16 residues long. Germline V gives CDR1 GTSNPN, CDR2 SVGIG (reference sequence). V was trimmed by 0 bases and J by 4 bases, leaving 16 bases between them. The CDR3 region has the DNA TGTGCCTGGAGTGTACGACGGGGGAGTTCGAATCAGCCCCAGCATTTT. The encoded protein is CAWSVRRGSSNQPQHF.

V usage is TRBV19 and J usage is TRBJ1-5; 10 positions agree with TRBD1. Germline V lookup: CDR1 LNHDA, CDR2 SQIVND (reference sequence). Trimming took 3 bases from V and 1 from J; bases not matched to a gene: 3. CDR3 length: 16 amino acids. The CDR3 sequence: CASSMGQGWSNQPQHF. In DNA form, the CDR3 reads TGTGCCAGTAGTATGGGACAGGGGTGGAGCAATCAGCCCCAGCATTTT. The full variable domain, in which reference TRBV19 and TRBJ1-5 provide the parts outside the CDR3, is DGGITQSPKYLFRKEGQNVTLSCEQNLNHDAMYWYRQDPGQGLRLIYYSQIVNDFQKGDIAEGYSVSREKKESFPLTVTSAQKNPTAFYLCASSMGQGWSNQPQHFGDGTRLSIL.

The genes are TRBV5-4 and TRBJ2-4; either TRBD1 or TRBD2 may fit D (6 bases each). The length of the CDR3 is 17 residues. Germline V CDR1 and CDR2: SGHNT, YYREEE (reference sequence). V gave up 1 base and J gave up 2 bases, with 16 bases separating them. CDR3 sequence (DNA): TGTGCCAGCAGCTTGACTGGGGGGCAGGTGACCAAAAACATTCAGTACTTC. It encodes CASSLTGGQVTKNIQYF. Filled out from reference TRBV5-4 and TRBJ2-4, the complete variable domain reads ETGVTQSPTHLIKTRGQQVTLRCSSQSGHNTVSWYQQALGQGPQFIFQYYREEENGRGNFPPRFSGLQFPNYSSELNVNALELDDSALYLCASSLTGGQVTKNIQYFGAGTRLSVL.

The chain uses TRBV25-1 and TRBJ1-2; no clear D. V lost 1 base and J lost 5, with 8 bases in between. Germline CDR1 is MGHDK and CDR2 is SYGVNS. The CDR3 runs to 13 residues. The CDR3 loop reads CASSEWEGYGYTF. CDR3 DNA sequence: TGTGCCAGCAGTGAATGGGAAGGATATGGCTACACCTTC.

The CDR3 DNA sequence: TGTGCCAGCAGCTTGGCCCAGGGAGGAAATGAAAAACTGTTTTTT. Encoded protein: CASSLAQGGNEKLFF. The chain couples TRBV5-6 to TRBJ1-4; D is perhaps TRBD1 (5 bases). Trimming stripped 0 bases from V and 5 bases from J, with 11 bases between. Germline V lookup: CDR1 SGHDT, CDR2 YYEEEE. The CDR3 is 15 amino acids. Filled out from reference TRBV5-6 and TRBJ1-4, the complete variable domain reads DAGVTQSPTHLIKTRGQQVTLRCSPKSGHDTVSWYQQALGQGPQFIFQYYEEEERQRGNFPDRFSGHQFPNYSSELNVNALLLGDSALYLCASSLAQGGNEKLFFGSGTQLSVL.

The gene calls are TRBV2 and TRBJ1-5; 8 nucleotides align to TRBD1. This CDR3 region has 15 residues. V was pared by 6 bases and J by 1 base, with 5 bases of the junction left unmatched. Looked up from germline, CDR1 is SNHLY and CDR2 is FYNNEI. The CDR3 reads CASRGQGRSNQPQHF. The CDR3 DNA reads TGTGCCAGCAGAGGACAGGGACGGAGCAATCAGCCCCAGCATTTT.

CDR3 in DNA: TGTGCCAGCAGTTGGGGGTCTAGCGGGAGTCGTGATGAGCAGTTCTTC. It translates to CASSWGSSGSRDEQFF. The rearrangement joins TRBV6-5 to TRBJ2-1, with 10 bases aligning to TRBD2. The length of the CDR3 is 16 residues. Germline V gives CDR1 MNHEY, CDR2 SVGAGI. Germline trimming cut 4 bases from V and 8 bases from J; bases unmatched to any gene: 11.